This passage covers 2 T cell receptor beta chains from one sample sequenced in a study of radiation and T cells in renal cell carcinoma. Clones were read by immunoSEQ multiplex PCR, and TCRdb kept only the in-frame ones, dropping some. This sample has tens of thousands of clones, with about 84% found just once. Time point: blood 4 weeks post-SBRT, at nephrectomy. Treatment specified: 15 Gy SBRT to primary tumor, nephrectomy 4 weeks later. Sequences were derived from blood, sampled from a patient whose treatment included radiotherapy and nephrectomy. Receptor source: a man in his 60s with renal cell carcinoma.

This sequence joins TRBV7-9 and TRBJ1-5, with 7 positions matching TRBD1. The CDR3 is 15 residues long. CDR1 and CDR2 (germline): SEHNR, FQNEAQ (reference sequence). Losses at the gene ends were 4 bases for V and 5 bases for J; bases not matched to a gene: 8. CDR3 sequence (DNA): TGTGCCAGCAGCTCCGGACAGGCCGGCGATCAGCCCCAGCATTTT. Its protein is CASSSGQAGDQPQHF.

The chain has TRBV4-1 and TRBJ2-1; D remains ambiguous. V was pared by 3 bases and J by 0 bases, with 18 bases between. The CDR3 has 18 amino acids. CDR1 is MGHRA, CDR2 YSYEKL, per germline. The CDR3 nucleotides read TGCGCCAGCAGCCATGGGGTAGCCGCAGCTAGCTCCTACAATGAGCAGTTCTTC. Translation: CASSHGVAAASSYNEQFF.